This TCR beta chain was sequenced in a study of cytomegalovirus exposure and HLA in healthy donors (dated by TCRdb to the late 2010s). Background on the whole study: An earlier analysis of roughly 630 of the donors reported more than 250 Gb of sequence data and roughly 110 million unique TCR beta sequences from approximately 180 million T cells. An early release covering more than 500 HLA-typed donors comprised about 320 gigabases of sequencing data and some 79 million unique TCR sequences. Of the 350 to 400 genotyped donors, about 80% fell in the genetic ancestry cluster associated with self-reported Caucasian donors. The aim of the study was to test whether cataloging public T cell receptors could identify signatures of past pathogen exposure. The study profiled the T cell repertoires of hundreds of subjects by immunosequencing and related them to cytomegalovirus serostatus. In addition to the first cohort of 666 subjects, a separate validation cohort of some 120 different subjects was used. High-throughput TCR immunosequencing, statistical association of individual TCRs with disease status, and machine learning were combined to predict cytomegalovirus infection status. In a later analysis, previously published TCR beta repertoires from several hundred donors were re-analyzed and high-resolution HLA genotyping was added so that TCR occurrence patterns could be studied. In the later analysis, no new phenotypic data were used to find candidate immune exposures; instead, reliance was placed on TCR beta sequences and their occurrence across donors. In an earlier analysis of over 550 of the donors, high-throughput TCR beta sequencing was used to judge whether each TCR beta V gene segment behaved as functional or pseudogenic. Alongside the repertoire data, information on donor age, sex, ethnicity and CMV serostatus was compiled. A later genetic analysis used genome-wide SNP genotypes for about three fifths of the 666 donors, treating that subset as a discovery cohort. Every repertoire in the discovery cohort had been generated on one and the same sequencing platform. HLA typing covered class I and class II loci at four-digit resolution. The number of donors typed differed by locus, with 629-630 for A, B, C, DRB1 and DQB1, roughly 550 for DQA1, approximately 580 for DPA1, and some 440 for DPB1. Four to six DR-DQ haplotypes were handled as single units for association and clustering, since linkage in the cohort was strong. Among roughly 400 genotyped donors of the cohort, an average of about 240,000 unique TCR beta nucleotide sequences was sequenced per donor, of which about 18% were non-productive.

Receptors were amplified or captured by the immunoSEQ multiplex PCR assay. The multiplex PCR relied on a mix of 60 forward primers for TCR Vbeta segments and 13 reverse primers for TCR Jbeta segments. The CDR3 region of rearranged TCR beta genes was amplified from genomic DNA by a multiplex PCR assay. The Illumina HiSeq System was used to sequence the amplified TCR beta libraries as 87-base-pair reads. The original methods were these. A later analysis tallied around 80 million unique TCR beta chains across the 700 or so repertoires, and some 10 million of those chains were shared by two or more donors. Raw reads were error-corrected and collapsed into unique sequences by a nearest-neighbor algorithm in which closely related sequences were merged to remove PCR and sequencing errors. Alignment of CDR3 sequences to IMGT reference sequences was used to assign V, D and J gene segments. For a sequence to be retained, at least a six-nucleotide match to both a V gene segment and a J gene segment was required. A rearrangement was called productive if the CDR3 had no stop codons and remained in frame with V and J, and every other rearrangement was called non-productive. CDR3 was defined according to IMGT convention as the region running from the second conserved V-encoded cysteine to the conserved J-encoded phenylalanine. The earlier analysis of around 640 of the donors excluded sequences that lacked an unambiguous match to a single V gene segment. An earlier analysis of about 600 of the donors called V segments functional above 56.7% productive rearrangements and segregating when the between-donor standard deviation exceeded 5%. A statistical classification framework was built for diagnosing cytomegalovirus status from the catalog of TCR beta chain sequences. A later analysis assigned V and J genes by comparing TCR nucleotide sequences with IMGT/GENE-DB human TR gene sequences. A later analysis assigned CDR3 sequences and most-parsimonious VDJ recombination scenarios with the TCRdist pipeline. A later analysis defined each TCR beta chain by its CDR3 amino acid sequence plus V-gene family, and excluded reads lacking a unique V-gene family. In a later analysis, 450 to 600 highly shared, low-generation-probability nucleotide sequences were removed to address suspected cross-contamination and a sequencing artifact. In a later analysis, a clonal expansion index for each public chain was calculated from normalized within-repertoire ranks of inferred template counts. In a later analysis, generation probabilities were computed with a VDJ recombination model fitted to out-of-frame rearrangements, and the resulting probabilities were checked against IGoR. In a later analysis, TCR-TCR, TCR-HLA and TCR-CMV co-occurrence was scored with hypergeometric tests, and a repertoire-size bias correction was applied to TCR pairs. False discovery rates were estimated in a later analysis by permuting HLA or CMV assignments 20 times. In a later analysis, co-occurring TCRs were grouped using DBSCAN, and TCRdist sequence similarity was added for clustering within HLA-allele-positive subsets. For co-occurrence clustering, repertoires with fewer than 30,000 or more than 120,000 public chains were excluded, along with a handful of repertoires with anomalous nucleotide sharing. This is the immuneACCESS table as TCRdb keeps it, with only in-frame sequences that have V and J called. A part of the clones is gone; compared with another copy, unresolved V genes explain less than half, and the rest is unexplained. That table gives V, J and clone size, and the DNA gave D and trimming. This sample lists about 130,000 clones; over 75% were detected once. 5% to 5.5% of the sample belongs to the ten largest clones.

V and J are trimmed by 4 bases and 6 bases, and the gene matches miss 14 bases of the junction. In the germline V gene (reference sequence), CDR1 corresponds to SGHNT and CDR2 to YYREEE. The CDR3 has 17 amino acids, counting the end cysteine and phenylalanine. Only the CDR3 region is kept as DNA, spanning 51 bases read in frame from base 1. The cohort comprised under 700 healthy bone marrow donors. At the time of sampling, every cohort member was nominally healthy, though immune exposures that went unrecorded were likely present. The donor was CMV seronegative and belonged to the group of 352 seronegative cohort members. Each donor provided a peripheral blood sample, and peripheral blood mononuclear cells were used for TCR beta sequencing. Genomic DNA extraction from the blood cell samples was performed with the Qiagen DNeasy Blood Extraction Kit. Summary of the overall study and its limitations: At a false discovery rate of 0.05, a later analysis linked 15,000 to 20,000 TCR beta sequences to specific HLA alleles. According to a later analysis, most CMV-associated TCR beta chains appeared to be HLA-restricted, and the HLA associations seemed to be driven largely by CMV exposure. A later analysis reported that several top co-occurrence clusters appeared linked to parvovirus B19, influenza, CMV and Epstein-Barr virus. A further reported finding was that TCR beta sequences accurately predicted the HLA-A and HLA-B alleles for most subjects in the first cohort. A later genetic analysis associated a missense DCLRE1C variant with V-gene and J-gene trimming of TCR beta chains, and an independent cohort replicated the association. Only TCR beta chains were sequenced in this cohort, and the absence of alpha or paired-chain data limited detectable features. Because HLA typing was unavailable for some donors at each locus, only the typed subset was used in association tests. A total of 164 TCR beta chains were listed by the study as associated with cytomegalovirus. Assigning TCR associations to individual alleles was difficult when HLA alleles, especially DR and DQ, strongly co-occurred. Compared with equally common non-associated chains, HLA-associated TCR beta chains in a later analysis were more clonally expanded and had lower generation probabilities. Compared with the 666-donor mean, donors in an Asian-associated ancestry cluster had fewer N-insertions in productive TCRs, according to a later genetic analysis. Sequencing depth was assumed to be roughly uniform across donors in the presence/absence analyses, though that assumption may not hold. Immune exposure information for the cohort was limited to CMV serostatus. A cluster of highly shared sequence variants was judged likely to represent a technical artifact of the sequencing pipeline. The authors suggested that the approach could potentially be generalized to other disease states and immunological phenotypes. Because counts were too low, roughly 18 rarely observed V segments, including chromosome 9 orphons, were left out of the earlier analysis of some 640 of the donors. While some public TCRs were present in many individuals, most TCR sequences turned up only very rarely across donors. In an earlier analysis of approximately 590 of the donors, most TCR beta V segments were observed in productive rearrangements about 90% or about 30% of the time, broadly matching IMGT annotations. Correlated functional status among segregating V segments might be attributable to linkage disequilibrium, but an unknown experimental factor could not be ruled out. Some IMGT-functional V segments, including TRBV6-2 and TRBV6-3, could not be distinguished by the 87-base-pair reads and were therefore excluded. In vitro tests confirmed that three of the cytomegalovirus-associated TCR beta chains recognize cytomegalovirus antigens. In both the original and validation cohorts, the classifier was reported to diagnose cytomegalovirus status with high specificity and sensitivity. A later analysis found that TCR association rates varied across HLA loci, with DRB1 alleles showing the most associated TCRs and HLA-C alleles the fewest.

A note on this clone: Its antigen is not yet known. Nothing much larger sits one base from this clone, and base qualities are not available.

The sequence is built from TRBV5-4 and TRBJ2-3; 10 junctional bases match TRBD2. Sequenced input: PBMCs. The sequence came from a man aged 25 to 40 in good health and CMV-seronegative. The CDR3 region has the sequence CASSLAGVGRVRDTQYF. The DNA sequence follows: TGTGCCAGCAGCCTAGCGGGAGTAGGGCGGGTGAGGGATACGCAGTATTTT.